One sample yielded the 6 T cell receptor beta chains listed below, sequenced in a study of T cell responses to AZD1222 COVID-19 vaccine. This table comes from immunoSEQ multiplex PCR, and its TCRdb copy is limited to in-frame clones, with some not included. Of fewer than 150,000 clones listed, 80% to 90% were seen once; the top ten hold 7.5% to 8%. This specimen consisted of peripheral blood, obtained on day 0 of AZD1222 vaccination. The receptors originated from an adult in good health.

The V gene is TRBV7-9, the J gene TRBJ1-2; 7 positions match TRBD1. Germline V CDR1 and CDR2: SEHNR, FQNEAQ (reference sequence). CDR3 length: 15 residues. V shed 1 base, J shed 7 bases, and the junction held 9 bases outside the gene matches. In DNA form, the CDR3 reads TGTGCCAGCAGCTTAGTCCCCAGGGGGGGACGTGGCTACACCTTC. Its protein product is CASSLVPRGGRGYTF.

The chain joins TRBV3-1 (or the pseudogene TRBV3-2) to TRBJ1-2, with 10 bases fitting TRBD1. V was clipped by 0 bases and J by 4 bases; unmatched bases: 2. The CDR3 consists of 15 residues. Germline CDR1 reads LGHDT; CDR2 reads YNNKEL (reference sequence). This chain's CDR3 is CASSQEGTGAYGYTF. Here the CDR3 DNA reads TGTGCCAGCAGCCAAGAGGGGACAGGGGCCTATGGCTACACCTTC.

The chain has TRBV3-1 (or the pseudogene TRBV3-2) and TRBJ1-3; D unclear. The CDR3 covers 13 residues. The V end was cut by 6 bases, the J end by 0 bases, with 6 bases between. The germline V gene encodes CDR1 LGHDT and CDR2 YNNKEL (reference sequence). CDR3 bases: TGTGCCAGCAGGGCAGCCTCTGGAAACACCATATATTTT. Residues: CASRAASGNTIYF.

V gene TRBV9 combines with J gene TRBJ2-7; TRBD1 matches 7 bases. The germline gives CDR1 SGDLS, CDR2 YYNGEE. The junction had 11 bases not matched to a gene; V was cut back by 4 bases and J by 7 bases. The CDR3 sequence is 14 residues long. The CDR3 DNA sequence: TGTGCCAGCAGCCCCCAGGACAGGCTGGGGGAGCAGTACTTC. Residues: CASSPQDRLGEQYF.

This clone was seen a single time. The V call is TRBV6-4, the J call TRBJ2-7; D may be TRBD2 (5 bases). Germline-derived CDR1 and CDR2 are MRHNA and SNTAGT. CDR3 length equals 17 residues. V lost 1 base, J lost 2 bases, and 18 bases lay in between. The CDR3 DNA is TGTGCCAGCAGTGACTTGGGGAGCAAAGTCCGAGCCTACGAGCAGTACTTC. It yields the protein CASSDLGSKVRAYEQYF.

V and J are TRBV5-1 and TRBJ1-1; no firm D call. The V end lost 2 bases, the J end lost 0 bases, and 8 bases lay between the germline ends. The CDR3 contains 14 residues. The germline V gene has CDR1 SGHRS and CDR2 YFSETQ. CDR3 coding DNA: TGCGCCAGCAGCTTAGGGATCATGAACACTGAAGCTTTCTTT. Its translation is CASSLGIMNTEAFF.